The rows below give T cell receptor beta chains drawn from one sample of a study of T-cell reconstitution after alpha-beta-depleted transplantation in children. TCRdb re-analysed the PCR reads in MiXCR, keeping a single row per CDR3 protein. Seen here are about 610,000 distinct CDR3 sequences, over 9.5% observed once, and the top ten hold 4% to 5%. The sample in question was PBMCs from the stem cell graft donor, obtained from the stem cell graft. The receptors were gathered from a human donor who donated a stem cell graft to a child with acute myeloid leukemia. Both conserved end residues are part of each CDR3. Fields, in order: J gene, clone size, V gene, D gene, CDR3 protein, CDR3 DNA. The D gene is left open where the match is weak. For some rows the clone size is stated as once, few or many, or as a class when expanded; others skip it.

TRBJ2-4 | many | TRBV20-1 | - | CSANDKLAKNIQYF | TGCAGTGCTAACGACAAGCTAGCCAAAAACATTCAGTACTTC
TRBJ2-2 | many | TRBV5-1 | TRBD2 | CASSSGGSTGELFF | TGCGCCAGCAGCTCGGGAGGGAGCACCGGGGAGCTGTTTTTT
TRBJ1-5 | - | TRBV4-3 | - | CASSQDRGGSNQPQHF | TGCGCCAGCAGCCAAGATCGGGGTGGTAGCAATCAGCCCCAGCATTTT
TRBJ2-2 | many | TRBV12-3/TRBV12-4 | - | CASPRPGANTGELFF | TGTGCCAGTCCCCGGCCGGGAGCGAACACCGGGGAGCTGTTTTTT
TRBJ2-4 | few | TRBV11-2 | - | CASSHSAIAKNIQYF | TGTGCCAGCAGTCATTCCGCTATCGCCAAAAACATTCAGTACTTC
TRBJ1-1 | few | TRBV2 | - | CASSDQENTEAFF | TGTGCCAGCAGTGATCAGGAGAACACTGAAGCTTTCTTT
TRBJ2-7 | - | TRBV20-1 | TRBD2 | CSAYPRTSGSHEQYF | TGCAGTGCTTACCCCCGGACTAGCGGGAGCCACGAGCAGTACTTC
TRBJ1-1 | many | TRBV5-6 | - | CASSLAMGNTEAFF | TGTGCCAGCAGCTTGGCCATGGGTAACACTGAAGCTTTCTTT
TRBJ2-1 | - | TRBV9 | TRBD2 | CASSVVPSSGVSYNEQFF | TGTGCCAGCAGCGTAGTCCCCTCTAGCGGGGTCTCCTACAATGAGCAGTTCTTC
TRBJ2-1 | many | TRBV12-3/TRBV12-4 | - | CASSVAGVTNNEQFF | TGTGCCAGCAGTGTGGCAGGAGTTACCAACAATGAGCAGTTCTTC
TRBJ2-7 | few | TRBV5-1 | - | CASSRAGDLYEQYF | TGCGCCAGCTCAAGGGCCGGAGATCTCTACGAGCAGTACTTC
TRBJ1-5 | many | TRBV7-2 | - | CASRSGGPNQPQHF | TGTGCCAGCAGGTCCGGGGGACCAAATCAGCCCCAGCATTTT
TRBJ2-5 | many | TRBV6-1 | TRBD2 | CASSELIAGGLETQYF | TGTGCCAGCAGTGAATTGATAGCGGGAGGTCTCGAGACCCAGTACTTC
TRBJ1-1 | few | TRBV9 | - | CASSERQWPNTEAFF | TGTGCCAGCAGCGAAAGACAGTGGCCGAACACTGAAGCTTTCTTT
TRBJ1-6 | - | TRBV6-2/TRBV6-3 | - | CASSPGASRTLHF | TGTGCCAGCAGCCCCGGGGCTTCCAGGACCCTCCACTTT
TRBJ1-1 | - | TRBV4-2 | - | CASSPPQNTEAFF | TGTGCCAGCAGCCCCCCCCAGAACACTGAAGCTTTCTTT
TRBJ2-7 | many | TRBV24-1 | TRBD2 | CATGTSVSYEQYF | TGTGCCACTGGGACTAGCGTCTCCTACGAGCAGTACTTC
TRBJ2-3 | - | TRBV4-2 | TRBD1 | CASSESTGGGRDTQYF | TGTGCCAGCAGCGAATCGACAGGGGGCGGGAGAGATACGCAGTATTTT
TRBJ2-2 | - | TRBV25-1 | - | CASRTEYTGELFF | TGTGCCAGCAGGACGGAGTACACCGGGGAGCTGTTTTTT
TRBJ1-6 | few | TRBV9 | - | CASSAWGQGAESSPLHF | TGTGCCAGCAGCGCTTGGGGGCAAGGGGCGGAATCTTCACCCCTCCACTTT
TRBJ2-5 | - | TRBV20-1 | TRBD2 | CSAPGPGGQETQYF | TGCAGTGCCCCCGGCCCGGGAGGGCAAGAGACCCAGTACTTC
TRBJ2-1 | many | TRBV12-3/TRBV12-4 | - | CASSFRGSYNEQFF | TGTGCCAGCAGTTTCCGGGGCTCCTACAATGAGCAGTTCTTC
TRBJ2-2 | few | TRBV12-3/TRBV12-4 | TRBD2 | CASRGLAGANTGELFF | TGTGCCAGCAGGGGACTAGCGGGAGCGAACACCGGGGAGCTGTTTTTT
TRBJ2-4 | - | TRBV7-9 | TRBD2 | CASSPPSGMGGNIQYF | TGTGCCAGCAGCCCCCCTAGCGGGATGGGAGGGAACATTCAGTACTTC
TRBJ1-1 | few | TRBV29-1 | TRBD1 | CSGQGSPNTEAFF | TGCAGCGGACAGGGTTCTCCGAACACTGAAGCTTTCTTT
TRBJ2-7 | - | TRBV4-2 | TRBD2 | CASSQLAGVSYEQYF | TGTGCCAGCAGCCAACTAGCGGGAGTTAGCTACGAGCAGTACTTC
TRBJ2-7 | - | TRBV6-2/TRBV6-3 | - | CASSSLAGNYEQYF | TGTGCCAGCAGTTCTCTTGCGGGAAACTACGAGCAGTACTTC
TRBJ2-1 | - | TRBV20-1 | - | CSARPHGVSYNEQFF | TGCAGTGCTAGGCCCCACGGGGTCTCCTACAATGAGCAGTTCTTC
TRBJ2-3 | - | TRBV7-9 | TRBD1 | CASSSDRGKGTDTQYF | TGTGCCAGCAGCTCGGACAGGGGAAAAGGCACAGATACGCAGTATTTT
TRBJ2-1 | few | TRBV24-1 | - | CATSDPGTVRGNEQFF | TGTGCCACCAGTGATCCCGGGACGGTTAGGGGCAATGAGCAGTTCTTC
TRBJ2-1 | few | TRBV11-2 | - | CASSPWVVRRDSYNEQFF | TGTGCCAGCAGCCCCTGGGTTGTTCGGAGGGACTCCTACAATGAGCAGTTCTTC
TRBJ2-7 | - | TRBV24-1 | - | CATSASTSYEQYF | TGTGCCACCAGTGCCTCTACCTCCTACGAGCAGTACTTC
TRBJ2-7 | - | TRBV20-1 | - | CSASIGQYPYEQYF | TGCAGTGCTTCAATCGGACAGTACCCCTACGAGCAGTACTTC
TRBJ2-1 | few | TRBV15 | TRBD2 | CATNPGLAAINEQFF | TGTGCCACCAACCCGGGACTAGCGGCAATCAATGAGCAGTTCTTC
TRBJ2-1 | - | TRBV7-2 | - | CASSSGRRIANEQFF | TGTGCCAGCAGCTCGGGACGCCGGATTGCTAATGAGCAGTTCTTC
TRBJ2-7 | few | TRBV20-1 | TRBD2 | CSALPLAGDDEQYF | TGCAGTGCTCTCCCGCTAGCGGGAGATGACGAGCAGTACTTC
TRBJ2-2 | few | TRBV6-1 | TRBD2 | CASRPTSGRTNTGELFF | TGTGCCAGCAGGCCTACTAGCGGGAGGACGAACACCGGGGAGCTGTTTTTT
TRBJ1-2 | - | TRBV2 | - | CASRNLPGARDGYTF | TGTGCCAGCAGGAACCTTCCAGGGGCTCGGGATGGCTACACCTTC
TRBJ2-1 | few | TRBV5-1 | TRBD1 | CASSITGGNEQFF | TGCGCCAGCAGCATAACAGGGGGCAATGAGCAGTTCTTC
TRBJ2-5 | many | TRBV20-1 | TRBD1 | CSASPVQGARGETQYF | TGCAGTGCTAGCCCCGTTCAGGGGGCAAGGGGGGAGACCCAGTACTTC
TRBJ2-1 | few | TRBV7-8 | - | CASSSLVGGAYNEQFF | TGTGCCAGCAGCTCCCTAGTGGGGGGCGCGTACAATGAGCAGTTCTTC
TRBJ1-1 | few | TRBV5-1 | - | CASKKTDVNTEAFF | TGCGCCAGCAAAAAAACAGACGTGAACACTGAAGCTTTCTTT
TRBJ1-2 | many | TRBV7-9 | - | CASSLAGAYGYTF | TGTGCCAGCAGCTTAGCCGGGGCGTATGGCTACACCTTC
TRBJ2-3 | - | TRBV24-1 | TRBD2 | CATSDFGSGRDTQYF | TGTGCCACCAGTGATTTCGGTAGCGGGAGGGATACGCAGTATTTT
TRBJ2-1 | many | TRBV12-3/TRBV12-4 | TRBD2 | CASSLASGTSGRDEQFF | TGTGCCAGCAGTTTAGCGTCAGGGACTAGCGGGAGGGATGAGCAGTTCTTC
TRBJ2-1 | many | TRBV7-8 | - | CASRYQGNPYNEQFF | TGTGCCAGCAGATATCAGGGGAATCCCTACAATGAGCAGTTCTTC
TRBJ2-3 | few | TRBV6-1 | TRBD2 | CASTQLAGGPTDTQYF | TGTGCCAGCACCCAACTAGCGGGAGGGCCGACAGATACGCAGTATTTT
TRBJ1-1 | many | TRBV27 | TRBD1 | CASRVRGSTEAFF | TGTGCCAGCAGAGTCAGGGGGAGCACTGAAGCTTTCTTT